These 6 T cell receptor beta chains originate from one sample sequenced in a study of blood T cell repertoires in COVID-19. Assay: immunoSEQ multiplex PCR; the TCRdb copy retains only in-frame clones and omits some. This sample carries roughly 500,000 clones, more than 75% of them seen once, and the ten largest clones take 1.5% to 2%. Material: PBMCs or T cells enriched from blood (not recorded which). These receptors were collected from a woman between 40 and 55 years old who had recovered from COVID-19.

The CDR3 loop reads CASSTQGTNEKLFF. Here the CDR3 DNA reads TGTGCCAGTAGTACACAGGGGACTAATGAAAAACTGTTTTTT. The gene calls are TRBV19 and TRBJ1-4; 7 nucleotides line up with TRBD1. Trimming took 4 bases from V and 2 from J; bases not matched to a gene: 1. Germline V lookup: CDR1 LNHDA, CDR2 SQIVND (reference sequence). This CDR3 region has 14 residues.

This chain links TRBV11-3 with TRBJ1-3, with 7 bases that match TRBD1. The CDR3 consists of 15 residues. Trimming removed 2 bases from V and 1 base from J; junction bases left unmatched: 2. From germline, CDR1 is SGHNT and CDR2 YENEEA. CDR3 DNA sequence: TGTGCCAGCAGCTTACCGGACAGGTCTGGAAACACCATATATTTT. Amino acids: CASSLPDRSGNTIYF.

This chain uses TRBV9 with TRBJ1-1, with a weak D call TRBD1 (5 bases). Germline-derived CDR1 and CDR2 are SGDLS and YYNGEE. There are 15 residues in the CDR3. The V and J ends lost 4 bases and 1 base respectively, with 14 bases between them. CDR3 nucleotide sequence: TGTGCCAGCAGCCCCCGGGGGGGAACGAACACTGAAGCTTTCTTT. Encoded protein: CASSPRGGTNTEAFF.

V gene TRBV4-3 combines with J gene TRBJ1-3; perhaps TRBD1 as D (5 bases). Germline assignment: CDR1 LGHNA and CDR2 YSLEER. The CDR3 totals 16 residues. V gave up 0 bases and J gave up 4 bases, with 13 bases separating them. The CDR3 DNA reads TGCGCCAGCAGCCAAGATCTTGGCAGGGCAGGAAACACCATATATTTT. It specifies CASSQDLGRAGNTIYF.

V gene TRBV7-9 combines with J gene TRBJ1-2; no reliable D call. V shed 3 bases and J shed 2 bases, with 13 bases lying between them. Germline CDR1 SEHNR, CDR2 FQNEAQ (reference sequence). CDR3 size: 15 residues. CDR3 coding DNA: TGTGCCAGCAGCTTTTCGGGATCCACCAACTATGGCTACACCTTC. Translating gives CASSFSGSTNYGYTF.

The CDR3 spells CASSPFTSGRYNEQFF. The CDR3 nucleotides are TGTGCCAGCTCACCTTTCACTAGCGGGAGATACAATGAGCAGTTCTTC. V is TRBV18 and J is TRBJ2-1; TRBD2 aligns across 11 bases. The V gene's germline CDR1 is KGHSH and CDR2 LQKENI. The trim removed 3 bases at V and 4 bases at J, leaving 5 bases unmatched. The CDR3 runs to 16 residues.